This T cell receptor (beta chain) was sequenced in a study of blood T cell repertoires in COVID-19. Study-wide background: Collection of acute and convalescent COVID-19 samples took place in the United States, Italy and Spain. The analysed material was cDNA or gDNA that came from T cells, B-cell-depleted T cells, or PBMCs.

There are 15 residues in the CDR3. CDR1 and CDR2 from the germline V gene are WSHSY and SAAADI. Trimming pared 3 bases from V and 5 bases from J, leaving 13 bases between. The protocol was immunoSEQ multiplex PCR, while the TCRdb copy is restricted to in-frame clones and leaves out a portion. Among more than 200,000 clones listed, roughly 87% were seen once. In this sample, this clone turned up once. Source material: PBMCs or T cells enriched from blood (not recorded which). The clonotype was recovered from a young man in a cohort exposed to, infected with or recovered from COVID-19 (not recorded which). This chain joins TRBV10-2 and TRBJ2-2, with D possibly matching TRBD1 (5 bases). The CDR3 loop reads CASSDQGRSTGELFF. The DNA of the CDR3 is TGCGCCAGCAGTGACCAGGGTCGAAGTACCGGGGAGCTGTTTTTT.